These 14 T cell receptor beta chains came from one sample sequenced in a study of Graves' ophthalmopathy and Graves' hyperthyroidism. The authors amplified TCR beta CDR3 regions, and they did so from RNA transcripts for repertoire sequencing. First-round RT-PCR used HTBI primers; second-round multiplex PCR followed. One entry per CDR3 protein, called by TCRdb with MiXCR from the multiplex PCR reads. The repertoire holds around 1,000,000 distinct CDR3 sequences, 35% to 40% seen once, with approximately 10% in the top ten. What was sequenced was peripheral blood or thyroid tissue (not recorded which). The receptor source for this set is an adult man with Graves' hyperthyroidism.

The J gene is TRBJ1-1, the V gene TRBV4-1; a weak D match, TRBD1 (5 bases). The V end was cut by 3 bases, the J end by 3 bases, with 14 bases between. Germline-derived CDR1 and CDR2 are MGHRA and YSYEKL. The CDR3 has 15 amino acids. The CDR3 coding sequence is TGCGCCAGCAGCCACCCGACAGCTTTATACACTGAAGCTTTCTTT. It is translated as CASSHPTALYTEAFF.

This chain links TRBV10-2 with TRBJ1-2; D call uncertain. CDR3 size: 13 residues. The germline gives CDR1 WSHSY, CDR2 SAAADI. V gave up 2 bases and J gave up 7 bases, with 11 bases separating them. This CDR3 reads CASSEPDPGGYTF. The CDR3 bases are TGCGCCAGCAGTGAGCCGGACCCCGGTGGCTACACCTTC.

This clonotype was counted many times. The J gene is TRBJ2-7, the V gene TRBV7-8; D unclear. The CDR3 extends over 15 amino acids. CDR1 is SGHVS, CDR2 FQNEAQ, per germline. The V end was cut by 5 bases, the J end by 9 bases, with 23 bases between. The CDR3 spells CASSHLESVSVGQYF. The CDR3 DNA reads TGTGCCAGCAGCCACCTGGAGTCCGTGTCAGTCGGGCAGTACTTC.

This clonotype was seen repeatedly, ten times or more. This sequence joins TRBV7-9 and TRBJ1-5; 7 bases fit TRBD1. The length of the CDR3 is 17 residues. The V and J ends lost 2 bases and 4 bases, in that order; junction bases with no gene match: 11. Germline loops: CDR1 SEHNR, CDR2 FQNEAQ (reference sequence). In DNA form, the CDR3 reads TGTGCCAGCAGCTTATTTTCGGAGGGCAGGGGGAATCAGCCCCAGCATTTT. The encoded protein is CASSLFSEGRGNQPQHF.

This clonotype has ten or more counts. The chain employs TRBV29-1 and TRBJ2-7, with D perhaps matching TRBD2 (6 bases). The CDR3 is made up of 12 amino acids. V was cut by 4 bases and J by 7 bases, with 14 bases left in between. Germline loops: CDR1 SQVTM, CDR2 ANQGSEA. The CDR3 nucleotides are TGCAGCGTTGGTAGCGGTGGCTGGGAGCAGTACTTC. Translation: CSVGSGGWEQYF.

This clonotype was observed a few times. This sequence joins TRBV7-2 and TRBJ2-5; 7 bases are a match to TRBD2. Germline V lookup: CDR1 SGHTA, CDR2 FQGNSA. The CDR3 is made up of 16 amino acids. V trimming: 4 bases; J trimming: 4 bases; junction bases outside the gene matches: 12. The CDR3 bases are TGTGCCAGCAGCTCAAAGGTCCTAGCGGTCCCAGAGACCCAGTACTTC. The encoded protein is CASSSKVLAVPETQYF. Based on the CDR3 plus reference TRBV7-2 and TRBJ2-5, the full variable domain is GAGVSQSPSNKVTEKGKDVELRCDPISGHTALYWYRQSLGQGLEFLIYFQGNSAPDKSGLPSDRFSAERTGGSVSTLTIQRTQQEDSAVYLCASSSKVLAVPETQYFGPGTRLLVL.

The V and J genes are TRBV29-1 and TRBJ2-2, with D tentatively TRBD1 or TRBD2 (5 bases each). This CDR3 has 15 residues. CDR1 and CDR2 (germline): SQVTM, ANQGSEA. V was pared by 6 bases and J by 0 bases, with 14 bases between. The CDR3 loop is CSVERDGTNTGELFF. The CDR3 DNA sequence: TGCAGCGTCGAAAGGGACGGTACGAACACCGGGGAGCTGTTTTTT.

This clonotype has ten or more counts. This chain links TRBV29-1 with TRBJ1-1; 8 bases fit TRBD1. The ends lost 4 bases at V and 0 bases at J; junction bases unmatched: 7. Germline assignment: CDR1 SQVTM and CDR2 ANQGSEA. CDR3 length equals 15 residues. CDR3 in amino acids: CSVARGRFMNTEAFF. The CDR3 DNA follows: TGCAGCGTTGCCAGGGGGCGATTCATGAACACTGAAGCTTTCTTT.

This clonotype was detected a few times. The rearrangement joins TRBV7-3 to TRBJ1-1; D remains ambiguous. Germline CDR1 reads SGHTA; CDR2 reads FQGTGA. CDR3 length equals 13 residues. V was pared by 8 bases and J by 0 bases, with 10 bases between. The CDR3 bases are TGTGCCAGCGCGTATCAGCTGAACACTGAAGCTTTCTTT. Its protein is CASAYQLNTEAFF.

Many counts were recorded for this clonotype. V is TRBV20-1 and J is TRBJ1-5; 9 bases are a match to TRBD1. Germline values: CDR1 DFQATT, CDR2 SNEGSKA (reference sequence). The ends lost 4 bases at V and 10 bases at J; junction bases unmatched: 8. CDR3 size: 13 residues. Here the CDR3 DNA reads TGCAGTGCTAACCGACAGGGGGTGAGCCCCCAGCATTTT. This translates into CSANRQGVSPQHF.

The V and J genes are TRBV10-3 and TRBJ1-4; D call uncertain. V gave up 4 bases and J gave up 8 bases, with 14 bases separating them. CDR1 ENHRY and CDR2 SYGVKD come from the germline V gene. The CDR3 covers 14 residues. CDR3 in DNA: TGTGCCATCAGTGTCCAGTCTGGGGTCGAAAAACTGTTTTTT. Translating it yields CAISVQSGVEKLFF.

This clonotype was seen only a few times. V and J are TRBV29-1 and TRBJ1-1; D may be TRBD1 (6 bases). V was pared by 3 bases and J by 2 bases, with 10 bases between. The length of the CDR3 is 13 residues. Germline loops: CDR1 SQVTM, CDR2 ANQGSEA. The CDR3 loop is CSVEGGLNTEAFF. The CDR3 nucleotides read TGCAGCGTTGAGGGGGGGCTTAACACTGAAGCTTTCTTT.

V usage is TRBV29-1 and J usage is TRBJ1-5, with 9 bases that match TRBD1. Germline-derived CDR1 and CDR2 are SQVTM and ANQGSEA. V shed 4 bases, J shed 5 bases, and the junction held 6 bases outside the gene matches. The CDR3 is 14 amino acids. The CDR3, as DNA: TGCAGCGTTGGGGACAGGGATTTGGATCAGCCCCAGCATTTT. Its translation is CSVGDRDLDQPQHF.

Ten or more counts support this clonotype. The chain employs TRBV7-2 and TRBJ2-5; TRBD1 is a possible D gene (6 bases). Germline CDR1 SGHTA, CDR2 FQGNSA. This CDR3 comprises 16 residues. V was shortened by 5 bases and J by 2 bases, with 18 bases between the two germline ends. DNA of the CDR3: TGTGCCAGCAGCCAGCGGACAGCTAAAAAACAAGAGACCCAGTACTTC. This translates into CASSQRTAKKQETQYF.